This passage covers 14 T cell receptor beta chains from one sample sequenced in a study of identical twins. TCRdb reprocessed the 5' RACE reads via MiXCR and lists one record per CDR3 protein. This table holds a few hundred thousand distinct CDR3 sequences, 9% to 15% found once. These data also formed part of another study, on yellow fever vaccine responses in identical twins.

The sample was CD8+ T cells sorted from blood. Every receptor here comes from a woman between 18 and 29 years old in good health.

The chain has TRBV19 and TRBJ2-3, with no clear D. The ends were cut back, 4 bases at V and 6 bases at J, with 17 bases in the middle. This CDR3 comprises 15 residues. CDR1 is LNHDA, CDR2 SQIVND, per germline (reference sequence). CDR3 loop: CASSKGYQNRDTQYF. CDR3 DNA sequence: TGTGCCAGTAGTAAGGGATACCAAAATCGTGATACGCAGTATTTT.

This clonotype was detected many times. This chain connects TRBV4-1 to TRBJ1-6; D gene ambiguous. Germline V gene sequence: CDR1 MGHRA, CDR2 YSYEKL. This CDR3 is built from 16 residues. The ends were cut back, 0 bases at V and 4 bases at J, with 10 bases in the middle. DNA of the CDR3: TGCGCCAGCAGCCAAGATCCCGCCGGGTATAATTCACCCCTCCACTTT. Encoded protein: CASSQDPAGYNSPLHF.

The sample holds many counts of this clonotype. The chain joins TRBV7-2 to TRBJ2-1; 13 positions agree with TRBD2. This CDR3 has 17 amino acids. J was trimmed by 6 bases and V by 4 bases; bases with no gene match: 9. Germline V gene data show CDR1 as SGHTA and CDR2 as FQGNSA. The CDR3: CASSSRTSGRSSNEQFF. The CDR3 nucleotides are TGTGCCAGCAGCTCTAGGACTAGCGGGAGATCTAGCAATGAGCAGTTCTTC.

The chain uses TRBV5-6 and TRBJ2-1; D is perhaps TRBD1 (5 bases). Germline lookup yields CDR1 SGHDT and CDR2 YYEEEE. There are 13 residues in the CDR3. Deletions cut 0 bases from V and 5 bases from J, with 6 bases between. CDR3 region: CASSLGQHNEQFF. The CDR3 DNA is TGTGCCAGCAGCTTGGGACAGCACAATGAGCAGTTCTTC.

This sequence joins TRBV7-4 and TRBJ1-1; no reliable D call. This CDR3 contains 18 residues. Trimming stripped 1 base from V and 1 base from J, with 19 bases between. The germline CDR1 and CDR2 sequences are SGHVT and SQSDAQ. For the CDR3, the DNA is TGTGCCAGCAGCTTAGATTGGCTGGGGTCAGAACAGAACACTGAAGCTTTCTTT. It is translated as CASSLDWLGSEQNTEAFF.

The rearrangement links TRBV3-1 to TRBJ2-2; no firm D call. CDR3 size: 17 residues. Germline values: CDR1 LGHDT, CDR2 YNNKEL (reference sequence). Trimming cost V 0 bases and J 3 bases, with 14 bases left between them. The chain's CDR3 is CASSQELGGRYTGELFF. CDR3 nucleotide sequence: TGTGCCAGCAGCCAAGAACTTGGCGGTCGGTACACCGGGGAGCTGTTTTTT.

The CDR3 sequence is CASAGQASYNEQFF. The CDR3, as DNA: TGTGCCAGCGCGGGACAGGCGTCCTACAATGAGCAGTTCTTC. The V call is TRBV6-4, the J call TRBJ2-1; 8 bases match TRBD1. From germline, CDR1 is MRHNA and CDR2 SNTAGT. This CDR3 is built from 14 residues. V dropped 8 bases and J dropped 1; count of bases not matched to a gene: 4.

CDR3: CASSQDATSSPSYEQYF. The CDR3 DNA is TGCGCCAGCAGCCAAGACGCCACTAGTTCCCCCTCCTACGAGCAGTACTTC. This sequence joins TRBV4-1 and TRBJ2-7; a weak D match, TRBD2 (5 bases). The CDR3 runs to 17 residues. Germline loops: CDR1 MGHRA, CDR2 YSYEKL. V shed 0 bases and J shed 0 bases, with 15 bases lying between them.

The chain is built from TRBV5-6 and TRBJ2-7, with 7 positions matching TRBD1. The CDR3 covers 14 residues. J lost 1 base, V lost 4 bases, and 5 bases had no gene match. Germline loops: CDR1 SGHDT, CDR2 YYEEEE. Written as DNA, the CDR3 is TGTGCCAGCAGCCCGGGACAGAGTTCCTACGAGCAGTACTTC. This gives the protein CASSPGQSSYEQYF.

This sequence joins TRBV15 and TRBJ2-7; TRBD1 matches 7 bases. J gave up 5 bases and V 1 base, and 11 bases lay outside the gene matches. The CDR3 loop spans 16 amino acids. Germline V lookup: CDR1 LNHNV, CDR2 YYDKDF (reference sequence). CDR3 region: CATSRGFTQGRHEQYV. CDR3 DNA: TGTGCCACCAGCAGAGGATTCACACAGGGGAGACACGAGCAGTACGTC.

The chain carries TRBV28 and TRBJ1-1; D is possibly TRBD1 (6 bases). CDR3 size: 16 residues. With 5 bases removed from V and 4 bases from J, the gap between germline ends came to 20 bases. Germline CDR1 is MDHEN and CDR2 is SYDVKM. For the CDR3, the DNA is TGTGCCAGCAGTCCCAACAGGGTCTTGGTCACCACTGAAGCTTTCTTT. This encodes CASSPNRVLVTTEAFF.

This clonotype was observed a handful of times. The genes are TRBV4-1 and TRBJ2-7; D is possibly TRBD1 or TRBD2 (5 bases each). CDR3 length: 16 residues. Between the trimmed V and J ends, which lost 0 bases and 3 bases, there was a span of 15 bases. CDR1 and CDR2 from the germline V gene are MGHRA and YSYEKL. In DNA form, the CDR3 reads TGCGCCAGCAGCCAAGATGGGGGAGAAAGCGGCTACGAGCAGTACTTC. Encoded protein: CASSQDGGESGYEQYF.

CDR3: CASRTSGPPSYNEQFF. For the CDR3, the DNA is TGTGCCAGCCGAACTAGCGGACCGCCCTCCTACAATGAGCAGTTCTTC. V usage is TRBV9 and J usage is TRBJ2-1, with TRBD2 matching 8 bases. The V gene end was trimmed by 7 bases and the J gene end by 0 bases; junction bases not matched to a gene: 9. The CDR3 has 16 residues. The V gene's germline CDR1 is SGDLS and CDR2 YYNGEE.

This clonotype was observed a handful of times. The chain employs TRBV29-1 and TRBJ2-3, with D perhaps matching TRBD1 (6 bases). The CDR3 extends over 13 amino acids. V lost 5 bases to trimming and J lost 1 base, with 10 bases between them. Germline lookup yields CDR1 SQVTM and CDR2 ANQGSEA. In DNA, the CDR3 is TGCAGCGTTCCGGGACATCGCACAGATACGCAGTATTTT. It is translated as CSVPGHRTDTQYF.